This is a list of T cell receptor beta chains from one sample in a study of cytomegalovirus exposure and HLA in healthy donors. TCRdb keeps only in-frame clones here, not all; method: immunoSEQ multiplex PCR. The sample holds 100,000 to 150,000 clones, approximately 79% seen once. The sample comprised PBMCs. Every receptor here comes from a man aged 25 to 45 in good health and CMV-seronegative. The CDR3 runs from the conserved cysteine through the conserved F or W. The D gene is left open where the match is weak. Clone size is shown for a subset of rows, as once, few, many or a class of expanded clone.

V gene: TRBV7-9; clone size: NA; J gene: TRBJ2-5; D gene: NA; CDR3 DNA: TGTGCCAGCAGACTTCTAAGCGAGACCCAGTACTTC; CDR3 protein: CASRLLSETQYF
V gene: TRBV18; clone size: few; J gene: TRBJ2-3; D gene: NA; CDR3 DNA: TGTGCCAGCTCACCATCGGGATTTGGAGATACGCAGTATTTT; CDR3 protein: CASSPSGFGDTQYF
V gene: TRBV5-1; clone size: few; J gene: TRBJ2-3; D gene: TRBD1; CDR3 DNA: TGCGCCAGCAGCACAGCAGGGGGCTTCGGCACAGATACGCAGTATTTT; CDR3 protein: CASSTAGGFGTDTQYF
V gene: TRBV5-6; clone size: NA; J gene: TRBJ1-2; D gene: TRBD1; CDR3 DNA: TGTGCCAGCAGCCCGGACAGGAACTATGGCTACACCTTC; CDR3 protein: CASSPDRNYGYTF
V gene: TRBV4-1; clone size: NA; J gene: TRBJ1-3; D gene: NA; CDR3 DNA: TGCGCCAGCAGCCTCCTCGTGGGGGGAAGTGGAAACACCATATATTTT; CDR3 protein: CASSLLVGGSGNTIYF
V gene: TRBV6-1; clone size: NA; J gene: TRBJ2-5; D gene: TRBD2; CDR3 DNA: TGTGCCAGCAGTGAATCGCTAGCGGGGGGACAAGAGACCCAGTACTTC; CDR3 protein: CASSESLAGGQETQYF
V gene: TRBV9; clone size: NA; J gene: TRBJ2-3; D gene: NA; CDR3 DNA: TGTGCCAGCAGTCCACATACGTCGGGAGCAGATACGCAGTATTTT; CDR3 protein: CASSPHTSGADTQYF
V gene: TRBV7-3; clone size: NA; J gene: TRBJ2-5; D gene: TRBD1; CDR3 DNA: TGTGCCAGCAGCTCAGAGACAGGGAGAATGGAGACCCAGTACTTC; CDR3 protein: CASSSETGRMETQYF
V gene: TRBV28; clone size: few; J gene: TRBJ2-5; D gene: NA; CDR3 DNA: TGTGCCAGCAGTGAAGGGGGCGCGGGGCAAGAGACCCAGTACTTC; CDR3 protein: CASSEGGAGQETQYF
V gene: TRBV5-1; clone size: NA; J gene: TRBJ2-5; D gene: NA; CDR3 DNA: TGCGCCAGCAGCACTGAAAAGGACAGTCCCATCTTCGTAGGAGAGACCCAGTACTTC; CDR3 protein: CASSTEKDSPIFVGETQYF
V gene: TRBV28; clone size: NA; J gene: TRBJ2-7; D gene: TRBD1; CDR3 DNA: TGTGCCAGCAGTTTATTCGGACAGGGGGCTTGGGAGCAGTACTTC; CDR3 protein: CASSLFGQGAWEQYF
V gene: TRBV5-1; clone size: few; J gene: TRBJ2-6; D gene: NA; CDR3 DNA: TGCGCCAGCAGCTTCCAGGTCTCTGGGGCCAACGTCCTGACTTTC; CDR3 protein: CASSFQVSGANVLTF
V gene: TRBV5-1; clone size: NA; J gene: TRBJ2-1; D gene: NA; CDR3 DNA: TGCGCCAGCAGCTCGGTACTCTACAATGAGCAGTTCTTC; CDR3 protein: CASSSVLYNEQFF
V gene: TRBV28; clone size: NA; J gene: TRBJ1-2; D gene: TRBD1; CDR3 DNA: TGTGCCAGCAGTGCCCGCGGGACAGCCCGATTATACTATGGCTACACCTTC; CDR3 protein: CASSARGTARLYYGYTF